These T cell receptor beta chains were read from a single sample in a study of shared clonotypes between healthy human individuals. Method: immunoSEQ multiplex PCR; TCRdb's copy keeps in-frame clones and lacks some. The table shows some 500,000 clones, with approximately 94% occurring only once. Specimen: naive CD4+ T cells sorted from blood. These receptors were taken from a woman aged 25 to 39 in good health. CDR3s include the opening cysteine and the closing phenylalanine or tryptophan. A D gene is named only where the DNA matches it firmly. Not all rows give a size; the values are once, few, many and, for expanded clones, a class.

TRBD2	TRBJ2-3	.	TRBV5-1	TGCGCCAGCAGCTTGACGGCGGGAGTGACAGATACGCAGTATTTT	CASSLTAGVTDTQYF
TRBD2	TRBJ2-1	.	TRBV11-2	TGTGCCAGCAGCGCGAGACTAGCGGGGTACAATGAGCAGTTCTTC	CASSARLAGYNEQFF
.	TRBJ2-7	.	TRBV11-2	TGTGCCAGCAGCTTAGTCGGAGCCAGGGGTAGATTGTACGAGCAGTACTTC	CASSLVGARGRLYEQYF
TRBD2	TRBJ2-2	once	TRBV11-2	TGTGCCAGCAGCTTAAGGGGCACGGGACTAGAGAACACCGGGGAGCTGTTTTTT	CASSLRGTGLENTGELFF
TRBD1	TRBJ1-1	.	TRBV14	TGTGCCAGCAGCCAAGTCCCCGGACAGGGAAGCACTGAAGCTTTCTTT	CASSQVPGQGSTEAFF
.	TRBJ1-2	.	TRBV5-6	TGTGCCAGCAGCTGGAACTTCGGGGATGGCTACACCTTC	CASSWNFGDGYTF
.	TRBJ2-7	.	TRBV29-1	TGCAGCGTTGGGGACACTTCCTACGAGCAGTACTTC	CSVGDTSYEQYF
.	TRBJ2-7	.	TRBV30	TGTGCCTGGGCACCCGGGACTGGCTACGAGCAGTACTTC	CAWAPGTGYEQYF
TRBD2	TRBJ2-1	.	TRBV28	TGTGCCAGCAACGCGGGGGTCTCCTACAATGAGCAGTTCTTC	CASNAGVSYNEQFF
.	TRBJ2-5	once	TRBV5-1	TGCGCCAGCAGCTTAGGACAGAGCCAAGAGACCCAGTACTTC	CASSLGQSQETQYF
.	TRBJ1-5	few	TRBV5-1	TGCGCCAGCAGCTGGGACTCGAATCAGCCCCAGCATTTT	CASSWDSNQPQHF
.	TRBJ1-1	once	TRBV6-1	TGTGCCAGCAGTGAAATAGTAGGGTCGCAGAACACTGAAGCTTTCTTT	CASSEIVGSQNTEAFF
.	TRBJ2-4	.	TRBV20-1	TGCAGTGCATTTAAAGACATTCAGTACTTC	CSAFKDIQYF
TRBD1	TRBJ2-7	.	TRBV28	TGTGCCAGCAGACAGGGGGCAGATTACGAGCAGTACTTC	CASRQGADYEQYF
.	TRBJ2-2	.	TRBV28	TGTGCCAGCCGGGGGACCATCACCGGGGAGCTGTTTTTT	CASRGTITGELFF
TRBD1	TRBJ1-4	.	TRBV5-4	TGTGCCAGCAGCCTCGGCCTGGGACAGCAGAATGAAAAACTGTTTTTT	CASSLGLGQQNEKLFF
TRBD1	TRBJ2-7	.	TRBV28	TGTGCCAGCAGTAGCTGGGGGACAGGATACTACGAGCAGTACTTC	CASSSWGTGYYEQYF
TRBD1	TRBJ1-5	.	TRBV6-5	TGTGCCAGCAGTGGGACAGGGTCTCAGCCCCAGCATTTT	CASSGTGSQPQHF
.	TRBJ2-1	once	TRBV19	TGTGCCTCACGGCGGGGAGACGAGGTTGATGAGCAGTTCTTC	CASRRGDEVDEQFF
TRBD2	TRBJ2-2	.	TRBV6-1	TGTGCCAGTTCCGGGACTAGCGGGAAGACCGGGGAGCTGTTTTTT	CASSGTSGKTGELFF
.	TRBJ1-4	.	TRBV9	TGTGCCAGCAGCGTAGACAGGTCAACTAATGAAAAACTGTTTTTT	CASSVDRSTNEKLFF
.	TRBJ1-5	.	TRBV15	TGTGCCACCAGCAGAGAAGAAGGACAGTCGTATAGCAATCAGCCCCAGCATTTT	CATSREEGQSYSNQPQHF
.	TRBJ2-3	.	TRBV7-2	TGTGCCAGCAGCATAGGGGCGAGACCCACAGATACGCAGTATTTT	CASSIGARPTDTQYF
.	TRBJ2-7	.	TRBV2	TGTGCCAGCAGTGATAACAGCTACGAGCAGTACTTC	CASSDNSYEQYF
.	TRBJ2-5	.	TRBV5-1	TGCGCCAGCAGCTTGGGACCCCTCGGGAGCGGGGAGACCCAGTACTTC	CASSLGPLGSGETQYF
TRBD1	TRBJ1-5	.	TRBV19	TGTGCCAGTAGTACTACAGGGGGCTGGGCTCAGCCCCAGCATTTT	CASSTTGGWAQPQHF
.	TRBJ1-2	.	TRBV25-1	TGTGCCAGCAGTGAAGGAAACTATGGCTACACCTTC	CASSEGNYGYTF
TRBD1	TRBJ2-7	.	TRBV5-1	TGCGCCAGCAGCTTGAGGACAGGAGTGGTGTACGAGCAGTACTTC	CASSLRTGVVYEQYF
.	TRBJ2-1	.	TRBV7-2	TGTGCCAGCAGCAATTTTGACAGGTTTCACAATGAGCAGTTCTTC	CASSNFDRFHNEQFF
TRBD2	TRBJ2-7	.	TRBV5-1	TGCGCCAGCAGCTTGTCACTAGCGTCCACCTACGAGCAGTACTTC	CASSLSLASTYEQYF
TRBD2	TRBJ2-1	.	TRBV19	TGTGCCAGTAGTCTCCTTGGACTAGCGGGAGGGTCGTTATACAATGAGCAGTTCTTC	CASSLLGLAGGSLYNEQFF
.	TRBJ2-7	.	TRBV30	TGTGCCTGGAGACGACGGGGAACTGGCGAGCAGTACTTC	CAWRRRGTGEQYF
.	TRBJ2-7	.	TRBV7-2	TGTGCCAGCAGCTTAGGGCTAGAGGTAACCTACGAGCAGTACTTC	CASSLGLEVTYEQYF
TRBD2	TRBJ2-7	.	TRBV7-8	TGTGCCAGCAGGCGGGGGAGGAGCTCCTACGAGCAGTACTTC	CASRRGRSSYEQYF
.	TRBJ1-2	.	TRBV6-7	TGTGCCGGGGGGGGCGGACAGCACTATGGCTACACCTTC	CAGGGGQHYGYTF
TRBD2	TRBJ2-1	.	TRBV4-1	TGCGCCAGCAGCCCTACCGCCGGGACTAGTTTCTATGAGCAGTTCTTC	CASSPTAGTSFYEQFF
.	TRBJ2-7	.	TRBV5-1	TGCGCCAGCAGCTTGCGTCAGCCCTACGAGCAGTACTTC	CASSLRQPYEQYF
TRBD1	TRBJ1-4	.	TRBV6-6	TGTGCCACCTCGACAGGGGGTAATGAAAAACTGTTTTTT	CATSTGGNEKLFF
TRBD1	TRBJ1-5	.	TRBV5-1	TGCGCCAGCAGCAAACAGGGGGCCCTCCCCAATCAGCCCCAGCATTTT	CASSKQGALPNQPQHF
TRBD1	TRBJ1-5	.	TRBV5-6	TGTGCCAGCAGCTTGGGCGCAGGGGGATTAGCAAATCAGCCCCAGCATTTT	CASSLGAGGLANQPQHF
.	TRBJ1-5	.	TRBV18	TGTGCCAGCTCAGCAGGGTCACAGGGCAGAAGCAATCAGCCCCAGCATTTT	CASSAGSQGRSNQPQHF
TRBD2	TRBJ2-7	.	TRBV19	TGTGCCAGTGGCACTAGCGGGGCTGCCTACGAGCAGTACTTC	CASGTSGAAYEQYF
TRBD2	TRBJ2-7	few	TRBV6-1	TGTGCCAGCAGTACCGGACTAGCGGGAGCCTACGAGCAGTACTTC	CASSTGLAGAYEQYF
.	TRBJ1-5	.	TRBV19	TGTGCCAGTAGTATTTGGAGGGATCGGCAGCCCCAGCATTTT	CASSIWRDRQPQHF
.	TRBJ1-1	.	TRBV7-9	TGTGCCAGCAGCCCCCGGACATCTCGCATGAACACTGAAGCTTTCTTT	CASSPRTSRMNTEAFF
.	TRBJ1-2	.	TRBV6-5	TGTGCCAGCAGTTACTCGTCACAGCCGGCATATGGCTACACCTTC	CASSYSSQPAYGYTF
.	TRBJ2-7	.	TRBV7-8	TGTGCCAGCAGCTTCCAGAGCTCCTACGAGCAGTACTTC	CASSFQSSYEQYF
TRBD1	TRBJ1-3	.	TRBV27	TGTGCCAGCAGAAATTCCGGGACAGGGGCTGGAAACACCATATATTTT	CASRNSGTGAGNTIYF
TRBD2	TRBJ2-1	.	TRBV7-7	TGTGCCAGCAGCTCCCATGGCGGGAGCTCCTACAATGAGCAGTTCTTC	CASSSHGGSSYNEQFF
TRBD2	TRBJ2-1	.	TRBV11-2	TGTGCCAGCAGCTTCGGGGCGGGAGGGCCTGGGGAGCAGTTCTTC	CASSFGAGGPGEQFF
.	TRBJ2-5	.	TRBV7-9	TGTGCCAGCAGCTTAAGTGGACAGCAACAAGAGACCCAGTACTTC	CASSLSGQQQETQYF
.	TRBJ2-7	.	TRBV6-5	TGTGCCAGCAGTTCTGGGACCGGGGGCTACGAGCAGTACTTC	CASSSGTGGYEQYF
TRBD2	TRBJ2-1	.	TRBV23-1	TGCGCCAGCAGTCATCACGGGACTAGCGGACACAATGAGCAGTTCTTC	CASSHHGTSGHNEQFF
.	TRBJ2-2	.	TRBV28	TGTGCCGGATCTCCTAGGGGGATCGGGGAGCTGTTTTTT	CAGSPRGIGELFF
.	TRBJ1-5	.	TRBV19	TGTGCCAGTAGTAGGGACATACAAGGCCCCCAGCATTTT	CASSRDIQGPQHF
TRBD2	TRBJ2-1	.	TRBV6-4	TGTGCCAGCAGTGAAGGCCCCGGCGGGAGGAGCAATGAGCAGTTCTTC	CASSEGPGGRSNEQFF
.	TRBJ1-1	.	TRBV15	TGTGCCACCAGCAGGGGACGGAACACTGAAGCTTTCTTT	CATSRGRNTEAFF
.	TRBJ1-1	.	TRBV18	TGTGCCAGCTCACCCGGCGGTGTCGAGGACACTGAAGCTTTCTTT	CASSPGGVEDTEAFF
.	TRBJ1-3	once	TRBV4-1	TGCGCCAGCAGCAAGATTCGAAACAGTGGCTCTGGAAACACCATATATTTT	CASSKIRNSGSGNTIYF